A selection of T cell receptor beta chains follows, all from one sample in a study of blood T cell repertoires in COVID-19. Sequenced by immunoSEQ multiplex PCR; TCRdb stores in-frame clones only, minus some. Of a few hundred thousand clones in the sample, 80% to 90% were seen once. The sequencing sample was made of peripheral blood. These receptors all stem from a woman between 70 and 85 years old with acute or convalescent COVID-19. The CDR3 runs from the conserved cysteine through the conserved F or W. Each record gives: V gene, D gene, clone size, J gene, CDR3 protein, CDR3 DNA. A D gene is named only where the DNA matches it firmly. A row's size may be missing; if present it is once, few, many or a size class.

TRBV6-5	TRBD1	.	TRBJ1-2	CASSRTGESNYGYTF	TGTGCCAGCAGCCGGACAGGGGAGTCGAACTATGGCTACACCTTC
TRBV6-5	TRBD1	.	TRBJ1-5	CASRADRGRQPQHF	TGTGCCAGCAGGGCGGACAGGGGTAGACAGCCCCAGCATTTT
TRBV20-1	TRBD2	.	TRBJ2-3	CSASSGGADTQYF	TGCAGTGCCAGTAGCGGGGGGGCAGATACGCAGTATTTT
TRBV19	.	.	TRBJ1-2	CAGGDGNSGYTF	TGTGCCGGGGGCGACGGGAATAGCGGCTACACCTTC
TRBV3-1/TRBV3-2	TRBD1	.	TRBJ2-2	CASSNIPTGVPGELFF	TGTGCCAGCAGCAACATTCCGACAGGGGTTCCAGGGGAGCTGTTTTTT
TRBV3-1/TRBV3-2	TRBD1	.	TRBJ1-2	CASSPLWDSNYGYTF	TGTGCCAGCAGCCCGCTGTGGGACAGTAACTATGGCTACACCTTC
TRBV6-5	.	.	TRBJ1-5	CASRGANQPQHF	TGTGCCAGCAGGGGGGCAAATCAGCCCCAGCATTTT
TRBV27	.	.	TRBJ2-5	CASSLKTAVQETQYF	TGTGCCAGCAGTTTAAAGACAGCAGTCCAAGAGACCCAGTACTTC
TRBV27	TRBD1	once	TRBJ1-1	CASSLDRQGDTEAFF	TGTGCCAGCAGTTTGGACAGGCAGGGCGACACTGAAGCTTTCTTT
TRBV10-1	TRBD2	.	TRBJ2-7	CASSDRLAIYEQYF	TGCGCCAGCAGTGACCGACTAGCGATCTACGAGCAGTACTTC
TRBV7-8	TRBD1	once	TRBJ2-7	CASSFGTGSNEQYF	TGTGCCAGCAGCTTCGGGACAGGGAGCAACGAGCAGTACTTC
TRBV4-1	.	.	TRBJ1-3	CASSRPGSGNTIYF	TGCGCCAGCAGCCGACCGGGCTCTGGAAACACCATATATTTT
TRBV19	TRBD1	.	TRBJ1-5	CASSRGGTGSNQPQHF	TGTGCCAGTAGTAGGGGGGGGACAGGTAGCAATCAGCCCCAGCATTTT
TRBV18	TRBD1	.	TRBJ1-4	CASSPATGAVNEKLFF	TGTGCCAGCTCGCCCGCGACAGGGGCCGTTAATGAAAAACTGTTTTTT
TRBV20-1	TRBD1	.	TRBJ2-7	CSARTGGEQYF	TGCAGTGCCCGGACAGGGGGCGAGCAGTACTTC
TRBV9	.	.	TRBJ2-1	CASSVRDFANEQFF	TGTGCCAGCAGCGTCCGGGACTTTGCCAATGAGCAGTTCTTC
TRBV11-3	.	once	TRBJ2-3	CASSPEARGTQYF	TGTGCCAGCAGCCCCGAGGCGCGCGGTACGCAGTATTTT
TRBV19	.	.	TRBJ2-7	CASSLGHGDEQYF	TGTGCCAGTAGCCTCGGACACGGAGACGAGCAGTACTTC
TRBV2	TRBD2	.	TRBJ2-1	CASLVSGGNEQFF	TGTGCCAGTTTGGTTAGCGGGGGCAATGAGCAGTTCTTC
TRBV18	TRBD1	.	TRBJ2-2	CASSEQGALDTGELFF	TGTGCCAGCTCAGAACAGGGGGCATTGGACACCGGGGAGCTGTTTTTT
TRBV6-5	TRBD1	.	TRBJ2-5	CASSLGQLQETQYF	TGTGCCAGCAGTTTGGGACAGCTACAAGAGACCCAGTACTTC
TRBV5-4	TRBD2	.	TRBJ2-1	CASSRTSGVNNEQFF	TGTGCCAGCAGCCGTACTAGCGGGGTAAACAATGAGCAGTTCTTC
TRBV5-1	TRBD1	.	TRBJ1-2	CASSGDSYGYTF	TGCGCCAGCAGCGGGGACAGCTATGGCTACACCTTC
TRBV2	.	few	TRBJ1-1	CASYRGAGGDTEAFF	TGTGCCAGCTACAGAGGGGCGGGAGGGGACACTGAAGCTTTCTTT
TRBV27	TRBD2	.	TRBJ2-5	CASSPILGGGFKETQYF	TGTGCCAGCAGTCCCATCTTGGGCGGGGGATTTAAAGAGACCCAGTACTTC
TRBV27	TRBD1	.	TRBJ1-1	CASSKDRRMNTEAFF	TGTGCCAGCAGTAAGGACAGGCGGATGAACACTGAAGCTTTCTTT
TRBV16	TRBD1	.	TRBJ1-1	CASSQSGQGLRGAFF	TGTGCCAGCAGCCAATCTGGACAGGGGCTAAGGGGAGCTTTCTTT
TRBV25-1	.	.	TRBJ2-1	CASSNRGGSSYNEQFF	TGTGCCAGCAGCAACAGGGGGGGAAGCTCCTACAATGAGCAGTTCTTC
TRBV3-1/TRBV3-2	.	.	TRBJ2-5	CASSQLVAPQETQYF	TGTGCCAGCAGCCAACTCGTGGCTCCCCAAGAGACCCAGTACTTC
TRBV3-1/TRBV3-2	.	.	TRBJ1-1	CASSQVPSLGAFF	TGTGCCAGCAGCCAAGTACCGTCCCTCGGGGCTTTCTTT
TRBV6-6	.	.	TRBJ2-1	CASSVAGARSEQFF	TGTGCCAGCAGTGTCGCAGGGGCCAGAAGTGAGCAGTTCTTC
TRBV11-2	.	.	TRBJ1-3	CASSLDRGFGNTIYF	TGTGCCAGCAGCTTAGATAGAGGGTTCGGAAACACCATATATTTT
TRBV6-2/TRBV6-3	TRBD1	.	TRBJ1-1	CASSLRGQPSREAFF	TGTGCCAGCAGCCTGCGGGGACAGCCATCAAGGGAAGCTTTCTTT
TRBV2	.	.	TRBJ2-7	CASSASTAQYF	TGTGCCAGCAGCGCCAGTACCGCGCAGTACTTC
TRBV7-8	.	.	TRBJ2-3	CASSLRLSGPDTQYF	TGTGCCAGCAGCCTCCGACTGAGCGGGCCAGATACGCAGTATTTT
TRBV11-2	TRBD1	.	TRBJ2-6	CASSFGLTGASGANVLTF	TGTGCCAGCAGCTTCGGGCTAACAGGGGCCTCTGGGGCCAACGTCCTGACTTTC
TRBV5-1	TRBD1	.	TRBJ1-2	CASYSGDRAYGYTF	TGCGCCAGCTATTCCGGGGACAGGGCGTATGGCTACACCTTC
TRBV6-1	.	.	TRBJ1-4	CASTEKYRASATNEKLFF	TGTGCCAGCACTGAGAAGTACAGAGCCTCTGCAACTAATGAAAAACTGTTTTTT
TRBV5-1	TRBD1	.	TRBJ1-2	CASSLQQGALGYTF	TGCGCCAGCAGCTTGCAGCAGGGGGCTTTAGGCTACACCTTC
TRBV5-6	.	.	TRBJ1-1	CASSFDSWDTEAFF	TGTGCCAGCAGCTTCGACAGTTGGGACACTGAAGCTTTCTTT
TRBV6-5	.	.	TRBJ2-2	CASGEKGTGELFF	TGTGCCAGCGGGGAGAAGGGCACCGGGGAGCTGTTTTTT
TRBV3-1/TRBV3-2	.	.	TRBJ1-5	CASSQGDINQPQHF	TGTGCCAGCAGCCAAGGGGACATCAATCAGCCCCAGCATTTT
TRBV10-2	.	.	TRBJ1-5	CASSDGGYSNQPQHF	TGCGCCAGCAGTGACGGCGGATATAGCAATCAGCCCCAGCATTTT
TRBV6-5	TRBD1	.	TRBJ1-1	CASRDRANTEAFF	TGTGCCAGCCGGGACAGGGCAAACACTGAAGCTTTCTTT
TRBV5-1	TRBD1	.	TRBJ1-2	CASTSRTGGNYGYTF	TGCGCCAGCACGTCTAGGACAGGCGGTAACTATGGCTACACCTTC
TRBV5-1	.	.	TRBJ1-2	CASHNMGNYGYTF	TGCGCCAGCCATAACATGGGCAACTATGGCTACACCTTC